This T cell receptor beta chain was obtained from a study of shared clonotypes between healthy human individuals. The V end was cut by 5 bases, the J end by 3 bases, with 13 bases between. The germline V gene encodes CDR1 MDHEN and CDR2 SYDVKM. The CDR3 runs 15 residues. The team ran DNA from unsorted PBMCs on ten immunoSEQ deep assay plates for sequencing. Methods used by the authors: ImmunoSEQ supplied junction-only sequences lacking quality scores, so filtering was different. Measured with immunoSEQ multiplex PCR; TCRdb has only the in-frame clones, and not every one. V and J calls and clone size are those listed in that table; D and trimming were worked out from the DNA. The top ten clones hold over 12% of a sample with some 92,000 clones, around 47% of them seen once. Study donors comprised healthy, HIV-negative adults devoid of recent acute infection or vaccination. Without sorting, samples used some 100 million PBMCs for genomic DNA.

This clonotype was obtained from a woman aged 40 to 49 in good health. Some clones in this sample may be carry-over from other donors' samples. The source material was PBMCs. This chain joins TRBV28 and TRBJ1-4; the D gene is possibly TRBD1 (5 bases). In DNA form, the CDR3 reads TGTGCCAGCAGTCTTCCGGGACGTTCTAATGAAAAACTGTTTTTT. Translated, it gives CASSLPGRSNEKLFF. Full variable domain (rest looked up from reference TRBV28 and TRBJ1-4): DVKVTQSSRYLVKRTGEKVFLECVQDMDHENMFWYRQDPGLGLRLIYFSYDVKMKEKGDIPEGYSVSREKKERFSLILESASTNQTSMYLCASSLPGRSNEKLFFGSGTQLSVL.